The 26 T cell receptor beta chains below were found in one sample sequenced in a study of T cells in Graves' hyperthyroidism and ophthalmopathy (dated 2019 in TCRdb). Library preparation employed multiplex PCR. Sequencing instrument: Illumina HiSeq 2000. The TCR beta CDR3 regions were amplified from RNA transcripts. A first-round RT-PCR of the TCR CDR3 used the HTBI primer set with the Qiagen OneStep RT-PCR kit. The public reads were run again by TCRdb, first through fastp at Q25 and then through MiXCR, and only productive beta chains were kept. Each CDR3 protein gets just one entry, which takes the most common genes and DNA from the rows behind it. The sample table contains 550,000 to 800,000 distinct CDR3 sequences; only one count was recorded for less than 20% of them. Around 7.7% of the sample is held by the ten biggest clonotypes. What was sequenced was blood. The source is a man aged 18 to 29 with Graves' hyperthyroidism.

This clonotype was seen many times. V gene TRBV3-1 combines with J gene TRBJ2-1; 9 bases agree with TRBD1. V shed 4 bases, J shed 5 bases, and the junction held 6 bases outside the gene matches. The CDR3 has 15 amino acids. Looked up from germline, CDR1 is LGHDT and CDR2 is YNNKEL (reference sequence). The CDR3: CASSPRDRANNEQFF. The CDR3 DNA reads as TGTGCCAGCAGCCCTCGGGACAGGGCTAACAATGAGCAGTTCTTC.

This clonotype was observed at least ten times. CDR3 nucleotides: TGTGCCAGCAGTTCCGGGACTAACGACGAGCAGTACTTC. It encodes CASSSGTNDEQYF. The J gene is TRBJ2-7, the V gene TRBV7-2; 7 bases line up with TRBD2. The CDR3 spans 13 residues. V was clipped by 6 bases and J by 5 bases; unmatched bases: 7. CDR1 is SGHTA, CDR2 FQGNSA, per germline. Variable domain in full (rest from reference TRBV7-2 and TRBJ2-7): GAGVSQSPSNKVTEKGKDVELRCDPISGHTALYWYRQSLGQGLEFLIYFQGNSAPDKSGLPSDRFSAERTGGSVSTLTIQRTQQEDSAVYLCASSSGTNDEQYFGPGTRLTVT.

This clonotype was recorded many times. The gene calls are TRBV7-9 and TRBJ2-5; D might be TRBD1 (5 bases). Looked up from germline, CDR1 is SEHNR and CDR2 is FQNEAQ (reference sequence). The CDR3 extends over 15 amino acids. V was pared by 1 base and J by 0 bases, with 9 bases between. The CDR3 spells CASSLGTLYQETQYF. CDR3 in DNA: TGTGCCAGCAGCTTAGGGACACTTTACCAAGAGACCCAGTACTTC.

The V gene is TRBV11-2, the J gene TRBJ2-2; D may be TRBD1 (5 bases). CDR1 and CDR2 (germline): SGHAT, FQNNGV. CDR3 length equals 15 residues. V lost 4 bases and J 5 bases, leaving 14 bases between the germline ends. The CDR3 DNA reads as TGTGCCAGCAGCTCGTTGTGGACACGAACCGGGGAGCTGTTTTTT. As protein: CASSSLWTRTGELFF.

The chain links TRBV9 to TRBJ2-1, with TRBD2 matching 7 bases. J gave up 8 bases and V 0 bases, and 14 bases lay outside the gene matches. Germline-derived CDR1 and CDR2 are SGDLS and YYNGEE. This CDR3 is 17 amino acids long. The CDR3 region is CASSVADMTSQGHEQFF. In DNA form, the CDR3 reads TGTGCCAGCAGCGTAGCGGATATGACTAGCCAGGGACATGAGCAGTTCTTC. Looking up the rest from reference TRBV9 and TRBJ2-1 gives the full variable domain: DSGVTQTPKHLITATGQRVTLRCSPRSGDLSVYWYQQSLDQGLQFLIQYYNGEERAKGNILERFSAQQFPDLHSELNLSSLELGDSALYFCASSVADMTSQGHEQFFGPGTRLTVL.

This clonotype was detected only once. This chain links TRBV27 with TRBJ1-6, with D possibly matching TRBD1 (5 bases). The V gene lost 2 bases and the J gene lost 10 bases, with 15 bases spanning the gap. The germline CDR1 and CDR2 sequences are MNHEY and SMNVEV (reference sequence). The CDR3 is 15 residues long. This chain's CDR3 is CASSLEGRRGSPLHF. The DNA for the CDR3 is TGTGCCAGCAGTTTAGAGGGGAGACGCGGATCACCCCTCCACTTT.

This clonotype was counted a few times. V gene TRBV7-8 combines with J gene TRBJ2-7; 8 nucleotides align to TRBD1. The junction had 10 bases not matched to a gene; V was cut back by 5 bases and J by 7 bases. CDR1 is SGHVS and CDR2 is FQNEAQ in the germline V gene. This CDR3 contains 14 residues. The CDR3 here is CASSRTGLLREQYF. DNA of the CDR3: TGTGCCAGCAGCCGGACAGGGTTACTGCGAGAGCAGTACTTC. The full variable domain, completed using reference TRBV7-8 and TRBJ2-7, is GAGVSQSPRYKVAKRGQDVALRCDPISGHVSLFWYQQALGQGPEFLTYFQNEAQLDKSGLPSDRFFAERPEGSVSTLKIQRTQQEDSAVYLCASSRTGLLREQYFGPGTRLTVT.

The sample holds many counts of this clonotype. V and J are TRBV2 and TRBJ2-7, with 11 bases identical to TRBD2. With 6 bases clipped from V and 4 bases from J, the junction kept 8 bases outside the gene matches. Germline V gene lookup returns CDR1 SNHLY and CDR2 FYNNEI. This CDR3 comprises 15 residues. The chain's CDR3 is CASRAPGLAEYEQYF. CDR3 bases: TGTGCCAGCAGAGCGCCGGGACTAGCGGAATACGAGCAGTACTTC.

The DNA for the CDR3 is TGTGCCAGTAGCAGGGGTCTAGCAGCCCGGGGCTACACCTTC. Protein: CASSRGLAARGYTF. This chain joins TRBV19 and TRBJ1-2; D is possibly TRBD1 (6 bases). The length of the CDR3 is 14 residues. Germline-derived CDR1 and CDR2 are LNHDA and SQIVND (reference sequence). V gave up 6 bases and J gave up 8 bases, with 19 bases separating them.

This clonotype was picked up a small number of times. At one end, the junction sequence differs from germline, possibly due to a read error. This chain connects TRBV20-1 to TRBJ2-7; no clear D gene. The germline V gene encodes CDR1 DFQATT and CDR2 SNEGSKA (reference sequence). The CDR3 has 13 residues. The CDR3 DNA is TGCAGTGCTAGAGGGGGTAGCTCCTACGAGCAGCACTTC. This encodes CSARGGSSYEQHF.

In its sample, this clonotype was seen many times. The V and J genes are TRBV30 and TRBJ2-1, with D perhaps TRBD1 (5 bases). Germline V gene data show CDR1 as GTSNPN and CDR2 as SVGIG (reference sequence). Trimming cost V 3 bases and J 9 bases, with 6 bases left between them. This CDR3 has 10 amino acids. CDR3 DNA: TGTGCCTGGAGCCAGGGTGAGCAGTTCTTC. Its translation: CAWSQGEQFF. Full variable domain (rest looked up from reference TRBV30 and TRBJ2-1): SQTIHQWPATLVQPVGSPLSLECTVEGTSNPNLYWYRQAAGRGLQLLFYSVGIGQISSEVPQNLSASRPQDRQFILSSKKLLLSDSGFYLCAWSQGEQFFGPGTRLTVL.

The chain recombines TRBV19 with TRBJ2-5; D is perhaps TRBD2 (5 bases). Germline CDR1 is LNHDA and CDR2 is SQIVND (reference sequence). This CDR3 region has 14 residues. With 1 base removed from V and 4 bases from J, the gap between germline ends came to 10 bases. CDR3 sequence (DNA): TGTGCCAGTAGTATAGGAGGTGCGGGAGAGACCCAGTACTTC. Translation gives CASSIGGAGETQYF.

CDR3 sequence (DNA): TGCGCCAGCAGCTTGGAGGGACAGGGTCGTGAAAAACTGTTTTTT. Translated: CASSLEGQGREKLFF. This chain links TRBV5-1 with TRBJ1-4, with 9 bases lining up with TRBD1. The CDR3 runs 15 residues. Looked up from germline, CDR1 is SGHRS and CDR2 is YFSETQ. The V gene end was trimmed by 0 bases and the J gene end by 7 bases; junction bases not matched to a gene: 4.

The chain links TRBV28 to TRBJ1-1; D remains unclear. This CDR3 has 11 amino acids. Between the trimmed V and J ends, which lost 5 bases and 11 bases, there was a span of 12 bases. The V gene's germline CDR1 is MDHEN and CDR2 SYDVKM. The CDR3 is CASSRNPRAFF. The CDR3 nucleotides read TGTGCCAGCAGTCGGAACCCTAGGGCTTTCTTT. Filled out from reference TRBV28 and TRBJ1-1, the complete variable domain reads DVKVTQSSRYLVKRTGEKVFLECVQDMDHENMFWYRQDPGLGLRLIYFSYDVKMKEKGDIPEGYSVSREKKERFSLILESASTNQTSMYLCASSRNPRAFFGQGTRLTVV.

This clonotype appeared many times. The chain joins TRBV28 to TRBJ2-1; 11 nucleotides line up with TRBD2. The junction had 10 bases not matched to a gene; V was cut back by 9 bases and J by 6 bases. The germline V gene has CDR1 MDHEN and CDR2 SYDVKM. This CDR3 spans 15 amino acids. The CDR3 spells CASSPAGTSGNEQFF. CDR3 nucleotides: TGTGCCAGTAGCCCGGCCGGGACTAGCGGCAATGAGCAGTTCTTC.

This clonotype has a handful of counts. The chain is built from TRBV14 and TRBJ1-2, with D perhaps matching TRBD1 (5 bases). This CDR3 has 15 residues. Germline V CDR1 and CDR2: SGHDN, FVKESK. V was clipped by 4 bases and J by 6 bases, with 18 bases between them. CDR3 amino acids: CASSPPGPGVDGYTF. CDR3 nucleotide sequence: TGTGCCAGCAGCCCACCGGGACCCGGGGTGGATGGCTACACCTTC.

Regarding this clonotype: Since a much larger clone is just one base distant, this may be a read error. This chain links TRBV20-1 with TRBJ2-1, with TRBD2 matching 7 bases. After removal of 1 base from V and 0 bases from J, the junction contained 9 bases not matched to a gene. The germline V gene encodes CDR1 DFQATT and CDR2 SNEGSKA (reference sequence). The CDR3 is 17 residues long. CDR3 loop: CSARGHSGSNSYNEQFF. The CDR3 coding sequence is TGCAGTGCTAGAGGCCATAGCGGGTCAAACTCCTACAATGAGCAGTTCTTC.

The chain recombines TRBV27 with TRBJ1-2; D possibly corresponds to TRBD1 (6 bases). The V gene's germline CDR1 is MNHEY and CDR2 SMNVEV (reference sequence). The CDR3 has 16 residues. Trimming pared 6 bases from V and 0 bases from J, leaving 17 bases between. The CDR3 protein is CASRPTGTPTNYGYTF. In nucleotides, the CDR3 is TGTGCCAGCAGGCCCACCGGGACACCGACTAACTATGGCTACACCTTC.

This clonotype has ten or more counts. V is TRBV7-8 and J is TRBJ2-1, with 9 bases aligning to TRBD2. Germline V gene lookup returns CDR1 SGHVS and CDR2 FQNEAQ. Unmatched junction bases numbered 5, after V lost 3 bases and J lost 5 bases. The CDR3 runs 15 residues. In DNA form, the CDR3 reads TGTGCCAGCAGCTTCTCTAGCGGGATTAACAATGAGCAGTTCTTC. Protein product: CASSFSSGINNEQFF.

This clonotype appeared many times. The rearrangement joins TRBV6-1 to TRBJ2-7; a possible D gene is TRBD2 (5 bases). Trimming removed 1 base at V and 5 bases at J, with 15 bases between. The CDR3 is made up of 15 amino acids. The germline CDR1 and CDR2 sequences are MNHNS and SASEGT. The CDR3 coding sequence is TGTGCCAGCAGTGAAGGCCGACCCAACGGGGACGAGCAGTACTTC. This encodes CASSEGRPNGDEQYF.

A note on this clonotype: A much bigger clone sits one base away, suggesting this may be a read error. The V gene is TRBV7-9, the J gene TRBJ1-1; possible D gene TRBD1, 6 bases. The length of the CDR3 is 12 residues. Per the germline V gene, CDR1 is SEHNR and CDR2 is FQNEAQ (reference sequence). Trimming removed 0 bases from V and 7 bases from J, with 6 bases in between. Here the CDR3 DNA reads TGTGCCAGCAGCTTAGCGGACAGTGAAGCTTTCTTT. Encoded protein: CASSLADSEAFF.

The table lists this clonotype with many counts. The CDR3 region is CASSPHPRGNQPQHF. CDR3 bases: TGTGCCAGCAGTCCCCATCCTCGAGGCAATCAGCCCCAGCATTTT. The J gene is TRBJ1-5, the V gene TRBV27; no clear D gene. The CDR3 consists of 15 residues. In germline, CDR1 is MNHEY, CDR2 SMNVEV (reference sequence). V gave up 5 bases and J gave up 2 bases, with 13 bases separating them.

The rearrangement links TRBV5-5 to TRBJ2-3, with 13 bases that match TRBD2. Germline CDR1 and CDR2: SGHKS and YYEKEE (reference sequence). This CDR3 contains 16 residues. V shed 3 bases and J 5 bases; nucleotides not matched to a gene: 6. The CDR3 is CASSSRTSGSLDTQYF. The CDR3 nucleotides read TGTGCCAGCAGCTCGCGGACTAGCGGGAGTTTAGATACGCAGTATTTT.

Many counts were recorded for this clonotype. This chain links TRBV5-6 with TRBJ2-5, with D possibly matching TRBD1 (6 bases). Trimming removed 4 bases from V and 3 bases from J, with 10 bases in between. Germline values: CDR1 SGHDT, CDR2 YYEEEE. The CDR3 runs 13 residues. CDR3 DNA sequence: TGTGCCAGCAGCCTGAGGGGGAAAGAGACCCAGTACTTC. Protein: CASSLRGKETQYF.

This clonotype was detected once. This CDR3 is CASSPGGTSGREQFF. The CDR3 DNA follows: TGTGCCAGCAGCCCGGGGGGGACTAGCGGGAGAGAGCAGTTCTTC. This chain joins TRBV9 and TRBJ2-1; 14 nucleotides match TRBD2. The germline CDR1 and CDR2 sequences are SGDLS and YYNGEE. The CDR3 is 15 amino acids. J was trimmed by 10 bases and V by 4 bases; bases with no gene match: 7.

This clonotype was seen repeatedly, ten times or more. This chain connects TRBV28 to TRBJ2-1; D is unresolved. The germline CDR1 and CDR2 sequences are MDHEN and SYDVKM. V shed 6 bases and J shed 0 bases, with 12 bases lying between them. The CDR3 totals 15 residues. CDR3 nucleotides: TGTGCCAGCAGGTTGGGGTCGTTCTCCTACAATGAGCAGTTCTTC. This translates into CASRLGSFSYNEQFF.